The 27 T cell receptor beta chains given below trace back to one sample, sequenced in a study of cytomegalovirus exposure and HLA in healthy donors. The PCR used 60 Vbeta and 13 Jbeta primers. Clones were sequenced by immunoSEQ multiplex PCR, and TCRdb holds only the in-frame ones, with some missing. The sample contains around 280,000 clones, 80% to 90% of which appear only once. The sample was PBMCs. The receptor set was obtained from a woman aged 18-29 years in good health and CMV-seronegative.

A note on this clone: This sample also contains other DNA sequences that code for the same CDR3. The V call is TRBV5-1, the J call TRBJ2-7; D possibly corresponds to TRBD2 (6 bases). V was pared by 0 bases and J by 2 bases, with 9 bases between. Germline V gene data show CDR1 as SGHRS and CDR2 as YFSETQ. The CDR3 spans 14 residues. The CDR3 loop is CASSLVAGPYEQYF. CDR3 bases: TGCGCCAGCAGCTTGGTCGCGGGACCCTACGAGCAGTACTTC.

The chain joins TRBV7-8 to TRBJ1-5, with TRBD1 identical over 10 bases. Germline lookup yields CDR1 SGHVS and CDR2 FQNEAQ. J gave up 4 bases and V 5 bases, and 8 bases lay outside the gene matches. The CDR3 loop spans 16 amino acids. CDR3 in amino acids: CASSGEGQGRNQPQHF. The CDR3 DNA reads TGTGCCAGCAGCGGCGAGGGACAGGGGCGGAATCAGCCCCAGCATTTT.

CDR3 nucleotide sequence: TGTGCCAGCAGTTACTCGTCGGACAGGGGGGACACTGAAGCTTTCTTT. Protein: CASSYSSDRGDTEAFF. The chain couples TRBV6-5 to TRBJ1-1; 10 nucleotides agree with TRBD1. V lost 0 bases, J lost 3 bases, and 4 bases stayed unmatched. CDR1 and CDR2 from the germline V gene are MNHEY and SVGAGI. The CDR3 runs 16 residues.

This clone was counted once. CDR3 region: CATREGLGDYGYTF. CDR3 nucleotide sequence: TGTGCCACTCGGGAGGGGCTGGGGGACTATGGCTACACCTTC. This chain links TRBV15 with TRBJ1-2; TRBD1 might be the D (5 bases). The CDR3 totals 14 residues. The germline V and J ends were trimmed by 9 bases and 3 bases, with 17 bases remaining between them. CDR1 and CDR2 (germline): LNHNV, YYDKDF (reference sequence).

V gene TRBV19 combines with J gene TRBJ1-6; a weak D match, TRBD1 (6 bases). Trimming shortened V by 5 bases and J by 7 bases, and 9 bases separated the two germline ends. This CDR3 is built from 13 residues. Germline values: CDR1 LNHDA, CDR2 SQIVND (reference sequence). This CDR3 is CASSLRGNSPLHF. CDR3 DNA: TGTGCCAGTAGTCTCAGGGGCAATTCACCCCTCCACTTT.

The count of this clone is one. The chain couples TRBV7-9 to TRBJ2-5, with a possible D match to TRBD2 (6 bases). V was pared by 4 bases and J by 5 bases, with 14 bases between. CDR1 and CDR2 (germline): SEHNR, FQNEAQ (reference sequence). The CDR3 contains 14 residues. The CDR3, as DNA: TGTGCCAGCAGCTGGGGACTGAGCACGGAGACCCAGTACTTC. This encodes CASSWGLSTETQYF.

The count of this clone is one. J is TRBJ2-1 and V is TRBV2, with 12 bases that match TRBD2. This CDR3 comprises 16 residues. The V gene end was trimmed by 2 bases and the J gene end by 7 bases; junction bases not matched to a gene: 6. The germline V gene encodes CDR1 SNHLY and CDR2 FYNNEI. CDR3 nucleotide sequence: TGTGCCAGCAGTGAAACCCTAGCGGGGGGGAAGAATGAGCAGTTCTTC. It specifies CASSETLAGGKNEQFF.

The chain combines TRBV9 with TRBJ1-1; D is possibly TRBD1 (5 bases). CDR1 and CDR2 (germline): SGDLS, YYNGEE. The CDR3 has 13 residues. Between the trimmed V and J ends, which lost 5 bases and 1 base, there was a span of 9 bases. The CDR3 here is CASSTGTNTEAFF. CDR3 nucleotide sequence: TGTGCCAGCAGTACAGGAACGAACACTGAAGCTTTCTTT. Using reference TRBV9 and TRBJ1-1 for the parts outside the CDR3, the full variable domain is DSGVTQTPKHLITATGQRVTLRCSPRSGDLSVYWYQQSLDQGLQFLIQYYNGEERAKGNILERFSAQQFPDLHSELNLSSLELGDSALYFCASSTGTNTEAFFGQGTRLTVV.

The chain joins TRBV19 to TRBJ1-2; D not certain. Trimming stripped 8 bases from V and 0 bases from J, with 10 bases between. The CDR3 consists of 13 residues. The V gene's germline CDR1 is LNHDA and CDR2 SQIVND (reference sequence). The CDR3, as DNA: TGTGCCAGTCGAGGGCCTCCTAACTATGGCTACACCTTC. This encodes CASRGPPNYGYTF.

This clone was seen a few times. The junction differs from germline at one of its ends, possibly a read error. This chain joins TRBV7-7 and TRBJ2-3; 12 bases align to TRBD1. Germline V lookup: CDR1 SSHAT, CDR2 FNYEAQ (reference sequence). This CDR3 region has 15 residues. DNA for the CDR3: TGTGCTAGCAGCTTAGGGACAGGGGGCGCAGATACGCAGTATTTT. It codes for CASSLGTGGADTQYF.

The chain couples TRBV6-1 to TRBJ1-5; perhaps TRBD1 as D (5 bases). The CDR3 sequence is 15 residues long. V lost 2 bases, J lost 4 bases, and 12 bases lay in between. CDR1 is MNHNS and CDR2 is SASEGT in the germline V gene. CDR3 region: CASSESRVGNQPQHF. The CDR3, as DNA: TGTGCCAGCAGTGAAAGCAGGGTGGGTAATCAGCCCCAGCATTTT.

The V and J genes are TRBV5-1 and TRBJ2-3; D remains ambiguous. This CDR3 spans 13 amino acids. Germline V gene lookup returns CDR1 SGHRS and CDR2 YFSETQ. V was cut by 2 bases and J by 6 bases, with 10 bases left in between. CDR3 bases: TGCGCCAGCAGCTTCCAGCTCGGGGATACGCAGTATTTT. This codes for CASSFQLGDTQYF. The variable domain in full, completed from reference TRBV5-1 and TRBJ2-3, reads KAGVTQTPRYLIKTRGQQVTLSCSPISGHRSVSWYQQTPGQGLQFLFEYFSETQRNKGNFPGRFSGRQFSNSRSEMNVSTLELGDSALYLCASSFQLGDTQYFGPGTRLTVL.

This chain's CDR3 is CSVELWASNTEAFF. CDR3 DNA: TGCAGCGTTGAACTGTGGGCAAGTAACACTGAAGCTTTCTTT. The chain uses TRBV29-1 and TRBJ1-1; D unclear. Trimming stripped 2 bases from V and 2 bases from J, with 12 bases between. Germline V CDR1 and CDR2: SQVTM, ANQGSEA. The CDR3 contains 14 residues.

CDR3: CASSFSTGYRSYGYTF. CDR3 DNA: TGTGCCAGCAGCTTCTCGACAGGGTATAGGTCTTATGGCTACACCTTC. The chain joins TRBV7-2 to TRBJ1-2; 7 bases are a match to TRBD1. V was clipped by 3 bases and J by 5 bases; unmatched bases: 12. The CDR3 has 16 residues. The germline CDR1 and CDR2 sequences are SGHTA and FQGNSA.

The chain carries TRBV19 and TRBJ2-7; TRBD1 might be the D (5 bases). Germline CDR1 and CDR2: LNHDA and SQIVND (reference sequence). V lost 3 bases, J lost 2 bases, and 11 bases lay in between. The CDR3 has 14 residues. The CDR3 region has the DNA TGTGCCAGTAGTATGGGGCCAAAAACCTACGAGCAGTACTTC. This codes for CASSMGPKTYEQYF. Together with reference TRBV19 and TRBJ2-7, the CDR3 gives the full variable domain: DGGITQSPKYLFRKEGQNVTLSCEQNLNHDAMYWYRQDPGQGLRLIYYSQIVNDFQKGDIAEGYSVSREKKESFPLTVTSAQKNPTAFYLCASSMGPKTYEQYFGPGTRLTVT.

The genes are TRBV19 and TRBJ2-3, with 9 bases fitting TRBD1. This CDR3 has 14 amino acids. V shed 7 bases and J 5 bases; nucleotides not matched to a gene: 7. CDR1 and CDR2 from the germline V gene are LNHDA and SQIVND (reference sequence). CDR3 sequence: CASKTGTGRDTQYF. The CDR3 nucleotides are TGTGCCAGTAAGACCGGGACAGGGAGAGATACGCAGTATTTT.

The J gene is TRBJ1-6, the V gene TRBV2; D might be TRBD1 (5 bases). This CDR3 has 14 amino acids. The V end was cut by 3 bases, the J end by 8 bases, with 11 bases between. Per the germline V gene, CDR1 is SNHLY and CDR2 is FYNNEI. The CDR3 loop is CASSDGARDSPLHF. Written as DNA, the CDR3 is TGTGCCAGCAGTGATGGGGCTAGGGATTCACCCCTCCACTTT.

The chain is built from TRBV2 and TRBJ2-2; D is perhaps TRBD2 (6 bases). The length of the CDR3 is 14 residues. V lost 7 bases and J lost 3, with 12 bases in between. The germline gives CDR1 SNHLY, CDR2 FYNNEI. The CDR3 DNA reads TGTGCCAGCAAGCCGGGACTCTACACCGGGGAGCTGTTTTTT. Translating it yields CASKPGLYTGELFF.

This CDR3 is CASSFTSGGPHNEQFF. The CDR3, as DNA: TGTGCCAGCAGTTTCACTAGCGGGGGCCCTCACAATGAGCAGTTCTTC. J is TRBJ2-1 and V is TRBV27; 11 nucleotides agree with TRBD2. The germline CDR1 and CDR2 sequences are MNHEY and SMNVEV (reference sequence). Unmatched junction bases numbered 6, after V lost 3 bases and J lost 5 bases. CDR3 length: 16 residues.

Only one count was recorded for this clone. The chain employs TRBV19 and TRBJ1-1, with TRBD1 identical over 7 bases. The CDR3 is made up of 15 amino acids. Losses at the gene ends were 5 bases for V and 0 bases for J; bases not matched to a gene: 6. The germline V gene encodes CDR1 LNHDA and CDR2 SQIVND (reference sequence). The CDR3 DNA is TGTGCCAGTAGTCCCGGGACAGCCATGAACACTGAAGCTTTCTTT. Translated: CASSPGTAMNTEAFF.

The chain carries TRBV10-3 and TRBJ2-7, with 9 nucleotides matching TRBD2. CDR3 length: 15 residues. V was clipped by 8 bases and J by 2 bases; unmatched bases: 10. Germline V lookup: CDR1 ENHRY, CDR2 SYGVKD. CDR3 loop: CAIGGGAKFTYEQYF. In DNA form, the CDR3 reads TGTGCCATCGGCGGGGGGGCCAAGTTCACCTACGAGCAGTACTTC.

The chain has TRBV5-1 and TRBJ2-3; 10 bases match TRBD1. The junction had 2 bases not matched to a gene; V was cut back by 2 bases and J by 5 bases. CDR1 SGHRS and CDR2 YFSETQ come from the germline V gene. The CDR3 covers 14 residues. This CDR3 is CASSFRDRGDTQYF. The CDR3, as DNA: TGCGCCAGCAGCTTCCGGGACAGGGGAGATACGCAGTATTTT. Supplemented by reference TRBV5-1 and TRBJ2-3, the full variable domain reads KAGVTQTPRYLIKTRGQQVTLSCSPISGHRSVSWYQQTPGQGLQFLFEYFSETQRNKGNFPGRFSGRQFSNSRSEMNVSTLELGDSALYLCASSFRDRGDTQYFGPGTRLTVL.

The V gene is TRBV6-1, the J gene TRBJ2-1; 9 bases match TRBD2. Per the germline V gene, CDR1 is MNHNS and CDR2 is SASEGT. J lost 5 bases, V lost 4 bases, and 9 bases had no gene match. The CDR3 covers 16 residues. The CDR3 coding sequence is TGTGCCAGCAGTGCTTCGACTAGCGGTTCGGACAATGAGCAGTTCTTC. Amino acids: CASSASTSGSDNEQFF.

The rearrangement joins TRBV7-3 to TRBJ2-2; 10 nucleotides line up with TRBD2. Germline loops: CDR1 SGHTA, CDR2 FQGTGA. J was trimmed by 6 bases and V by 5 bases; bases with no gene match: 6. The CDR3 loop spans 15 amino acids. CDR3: CASSSSSGGSGELFF. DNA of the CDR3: TGTGCCAGCAGCAGCTCTAGCGGGGGATCCGGGGAGCTGTTTTTT. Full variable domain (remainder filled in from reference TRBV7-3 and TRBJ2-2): GAGVSQTPSNKVTEKGKYVELRCDPISGHTALYWYRQSLGQGPEFLIYFQGTGAADDSGLPNDRFFAVRPEGSVSTLKIQRTERGDSAVYLCASSSSSGGSGELFFGEGSRLTVL.

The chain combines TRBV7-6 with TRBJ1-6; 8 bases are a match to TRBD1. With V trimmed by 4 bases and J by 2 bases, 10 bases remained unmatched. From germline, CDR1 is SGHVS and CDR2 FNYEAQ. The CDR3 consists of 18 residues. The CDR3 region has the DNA TGTGCCAGCAGCTCAAGGACAGGGAGGACTACCTATAATTCACCCCTCCACTTT. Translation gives CASSSRTGRTTYNSPLHF.

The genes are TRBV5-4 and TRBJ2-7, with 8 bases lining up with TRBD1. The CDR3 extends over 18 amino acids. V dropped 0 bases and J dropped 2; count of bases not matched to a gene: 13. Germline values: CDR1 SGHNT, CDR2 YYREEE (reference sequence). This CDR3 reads CASSLGGFGQGIPYEQYF. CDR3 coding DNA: TGTGCCAGCAGCTTGGGCGGGTTCGGACAGGGAATCCCCTACGAGCAGTACTTC.

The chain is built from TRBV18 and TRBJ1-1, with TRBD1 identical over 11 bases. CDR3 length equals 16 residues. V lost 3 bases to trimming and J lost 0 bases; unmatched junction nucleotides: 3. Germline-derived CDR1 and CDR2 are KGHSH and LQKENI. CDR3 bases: TGTGCCAGCTCACCGGGACAGGGGGGCATGAACACTGAAGCTTTCTTT. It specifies CASSPGQGGMNTEAFF.